In its sample, the clone carrying this TCR beta chain was seen many times. Its antigen remains unidentified. Researchers amplified the TCR beta CDR3 regions from RNA transcripts. In the first-round RT-PCR of the TCR CDR3, the HTBI primer set was used. TCRdb itself ran the multiplex PCR reads through MiXCR, one entry per CDR3 protein. Of 400,000 to 600,000 distinct CDR3 sequences in the sample, 15% to 20% were seen once. This entry is derived from a study of T cells in Graves' hyperthyroidism and ophthalmopathy. Study results and limitations: Ophthalmopathy was identified by the model a median approximately 6.9 months ahead of onset. Blood also showed most of the thyroid clonotypes that were expanded above 0.001.

This CDR3 comprises 16 residues. Losses at the gene ends were 1 base for V and 3 bases for J; bases not matched to a gene: 7. Germline V gives CDR1 SGHAT, CDR2 FQDESV (reference sequence). Ophthalmopathy patients had moderate-to-severe active disease, CAS ≥3, NOSPECS ≥4, and disease duration under 3 months. Sequencing was done on a sample of blood. The V call is TRBV11-1, the J call TRBJ2-7, with 9 bases aligning to TRBD1. The clonotype was recovered from a young woman with Graves' ophthalmopathy. This CDR3 reads CASSLVFGTGFYEQYF. The CDR3, as DNA: TGTGCCAGCAGCTTAGTTTTTGGGACAGGGTTCTACGAGCAGTACTTC.